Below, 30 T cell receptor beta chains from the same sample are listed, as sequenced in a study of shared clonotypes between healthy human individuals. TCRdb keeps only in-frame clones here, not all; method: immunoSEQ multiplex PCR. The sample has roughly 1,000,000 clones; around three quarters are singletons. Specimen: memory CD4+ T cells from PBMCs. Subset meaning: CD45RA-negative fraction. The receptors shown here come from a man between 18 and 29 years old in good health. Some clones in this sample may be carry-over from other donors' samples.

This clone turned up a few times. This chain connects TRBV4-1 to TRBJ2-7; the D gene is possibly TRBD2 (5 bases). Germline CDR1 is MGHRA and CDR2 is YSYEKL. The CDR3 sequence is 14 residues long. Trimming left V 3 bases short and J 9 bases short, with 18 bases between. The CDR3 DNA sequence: TGCGCCAGCAGCCAGAGGGTCTTGGATGACGGGCAGTACTTC. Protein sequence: CASSQRVLDDGQYF.

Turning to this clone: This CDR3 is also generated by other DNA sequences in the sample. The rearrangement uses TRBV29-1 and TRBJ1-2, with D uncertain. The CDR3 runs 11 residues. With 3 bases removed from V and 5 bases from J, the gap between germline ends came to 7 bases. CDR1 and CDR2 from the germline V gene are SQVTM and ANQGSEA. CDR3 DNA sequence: TGCAGCGTTGAGTTGGGGTATGGCTACACCTTC. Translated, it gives CSVELGYGYTF.

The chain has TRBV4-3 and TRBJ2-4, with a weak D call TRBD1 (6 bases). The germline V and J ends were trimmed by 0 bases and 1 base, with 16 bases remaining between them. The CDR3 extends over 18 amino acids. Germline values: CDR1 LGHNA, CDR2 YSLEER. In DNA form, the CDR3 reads TGCGCCAGCAGCCAAGATAGGCACAGGGACCCTGCCAAAAACATTCAGTACTTC. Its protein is CASSQDRHRDPAKNIQYF.

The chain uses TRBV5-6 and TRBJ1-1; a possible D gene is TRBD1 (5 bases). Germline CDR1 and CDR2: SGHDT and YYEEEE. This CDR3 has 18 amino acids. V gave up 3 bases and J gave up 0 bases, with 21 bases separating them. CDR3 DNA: TGTGCCAGCAGCTGGTCTGGGCAGGGAGGCTATCTGAACACTGAAGCTTTCTTT. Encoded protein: CASSWSGQGGYLNTEAFF.

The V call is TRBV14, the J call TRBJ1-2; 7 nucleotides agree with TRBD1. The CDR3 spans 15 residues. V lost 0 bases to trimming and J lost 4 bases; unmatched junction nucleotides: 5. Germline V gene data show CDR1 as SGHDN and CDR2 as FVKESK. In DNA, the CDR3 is TGTGCCAGCAGCCAAGATGAAACAGGGGTCTATGGCTACACCTTC. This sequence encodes CASSQDETGVYGYTF.

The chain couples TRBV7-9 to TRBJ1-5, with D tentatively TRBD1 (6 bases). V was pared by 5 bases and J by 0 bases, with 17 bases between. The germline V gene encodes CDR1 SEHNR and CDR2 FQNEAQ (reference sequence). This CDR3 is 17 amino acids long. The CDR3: CASSPGAGSYSNQPQHF. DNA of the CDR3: TGTGCCAGCAGCCCAGGGGCGGGAAGTTATAGCAATCAGCCCCAGCATTTT. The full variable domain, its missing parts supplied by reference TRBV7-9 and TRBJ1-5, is DTGVSQNPRHKITKRGQNVTFRCDPISEHNRLYWYRQTLGQGPEFLTYFQNEAQLEKSRLLSDRFSAERPKGSFSTLEIQRTEQGDSAMYLCASSPGAGSYSNQPQHFGDGTRLSIL.

CDR3 in DNA: TGTGCCAGCAGCCCCCAGAACAGGGGGCTGGTTGGCTACACCTTC. Residues: CASSPQNRGLVGYTF. The chain is built from TRBV9 and TRBJ1-2, with 9 positions matching TRBD1. This CDR3 is built from 15 residues. Germline V gene lookup returns CDR1 SGDLS and CDR2 YYNGEE. Trimming at V came to 4 bases and at J to 7 bases, leaving 11 bases not matched to a gene.

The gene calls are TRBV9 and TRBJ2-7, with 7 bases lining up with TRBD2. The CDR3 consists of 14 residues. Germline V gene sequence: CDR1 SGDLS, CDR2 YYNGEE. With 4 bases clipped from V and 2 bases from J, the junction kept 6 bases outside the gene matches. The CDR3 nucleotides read TGTGCCAGCAGCTTAGCGGGTGAAGCCTACGAGCAGTACTTC. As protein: CASSLAGEAYEQYF.

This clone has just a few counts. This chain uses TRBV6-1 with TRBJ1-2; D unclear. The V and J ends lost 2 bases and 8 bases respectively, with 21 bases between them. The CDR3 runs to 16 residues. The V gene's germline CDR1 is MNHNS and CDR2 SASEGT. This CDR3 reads CASSESLGLTLRGYTF. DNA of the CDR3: TGTGCCAGCAGTGAATCACTGGGTCTCACCCTAAGGGGCTACACCTTC.

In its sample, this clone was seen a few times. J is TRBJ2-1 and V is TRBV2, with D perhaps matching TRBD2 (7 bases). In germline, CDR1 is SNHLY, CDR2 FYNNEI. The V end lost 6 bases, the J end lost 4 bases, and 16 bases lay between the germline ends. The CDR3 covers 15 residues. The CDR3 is CASSRPGGRYNEQFF. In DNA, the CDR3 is TGTGCCAGCAGCCGACCCGGGGGGCGATACAATGAGCAGTTCTTC. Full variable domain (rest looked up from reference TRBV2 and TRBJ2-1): EPEVTQTPSHQVTQMGQEVILRCVPISNHLYFYWYRQILGQKVEFLVSFYNNEISEKSEIFDDQFSVERPDGSNFTLKIRSTKLEDSAMYFCASSRPGGRYNEQFFGPGTRLTVL.

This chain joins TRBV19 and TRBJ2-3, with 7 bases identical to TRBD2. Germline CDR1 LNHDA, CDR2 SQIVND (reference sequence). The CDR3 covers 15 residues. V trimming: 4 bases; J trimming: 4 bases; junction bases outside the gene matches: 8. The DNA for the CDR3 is TGTGCCAGTAGTACCCAAGGACTAGTTGCAGATACGCAGTATTTT. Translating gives CASSTQGLVADTQYF.

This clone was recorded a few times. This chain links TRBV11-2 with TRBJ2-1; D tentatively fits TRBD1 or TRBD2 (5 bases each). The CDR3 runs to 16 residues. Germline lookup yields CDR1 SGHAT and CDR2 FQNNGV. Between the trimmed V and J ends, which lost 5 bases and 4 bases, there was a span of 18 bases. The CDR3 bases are TGTGCCAGCAGCCGAAGGGGTGGGACGGGTTACAATGAGCAGTTCTTC. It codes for CASSRRGGTGYNEQFF.

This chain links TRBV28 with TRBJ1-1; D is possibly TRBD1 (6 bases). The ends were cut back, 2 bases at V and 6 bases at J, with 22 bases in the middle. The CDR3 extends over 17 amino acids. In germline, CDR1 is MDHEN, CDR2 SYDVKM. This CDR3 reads CASSLGGGAGEWAEAFF. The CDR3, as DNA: TGTGCCAGCAGTTTAGGGGGCGGAGCCGGAGAGTGGGCTGAAGCTTTCTTT.

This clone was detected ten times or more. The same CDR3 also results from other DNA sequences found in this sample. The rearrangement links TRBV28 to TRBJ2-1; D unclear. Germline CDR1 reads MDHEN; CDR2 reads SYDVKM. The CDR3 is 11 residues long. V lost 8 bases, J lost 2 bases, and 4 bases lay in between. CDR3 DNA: TGTGCCAGCGGGACCTACAATGAGCAGTTCTTC. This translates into CASGTYNEQFF.

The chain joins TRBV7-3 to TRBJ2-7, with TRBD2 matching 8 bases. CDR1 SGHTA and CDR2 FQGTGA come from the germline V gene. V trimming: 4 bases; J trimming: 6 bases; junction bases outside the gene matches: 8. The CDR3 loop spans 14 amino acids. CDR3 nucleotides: TGTGCCAGCAGCTCGGGACTAGGGGTGGGCGAGCAGTACTTC. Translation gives CASSSGLGVGEQYF.

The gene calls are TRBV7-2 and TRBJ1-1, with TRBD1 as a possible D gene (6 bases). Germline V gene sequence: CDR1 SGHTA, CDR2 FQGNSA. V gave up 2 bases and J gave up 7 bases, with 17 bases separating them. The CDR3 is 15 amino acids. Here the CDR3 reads CASSLTAAGEGEAFF. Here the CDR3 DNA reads TGTGCCAGCAGCTTAACGGCCGCAGGGGAGGGTGAAGCTTTCTTT.

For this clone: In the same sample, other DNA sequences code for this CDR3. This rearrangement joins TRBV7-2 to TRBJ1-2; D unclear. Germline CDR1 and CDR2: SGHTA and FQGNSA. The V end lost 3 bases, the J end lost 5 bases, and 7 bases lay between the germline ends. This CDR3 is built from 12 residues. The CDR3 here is CASSFPQYGYTF. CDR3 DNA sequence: TGTGCCAGCAGCTTTCCACAATATGGCTACACCTTC.

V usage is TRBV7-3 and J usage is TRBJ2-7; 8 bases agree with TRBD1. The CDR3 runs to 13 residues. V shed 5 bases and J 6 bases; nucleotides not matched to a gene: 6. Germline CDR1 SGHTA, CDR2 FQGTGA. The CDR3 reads CASSSTGGGEQYF. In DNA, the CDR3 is TGTGCCAGCAGCAGTACAGGGGGAGGCGAGCAGTACTTC.

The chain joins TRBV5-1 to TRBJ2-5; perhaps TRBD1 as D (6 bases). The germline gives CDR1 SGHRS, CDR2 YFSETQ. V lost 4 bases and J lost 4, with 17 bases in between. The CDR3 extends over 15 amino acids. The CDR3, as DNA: TGCGCCAGCAGCCTGGACAGTGCTCCTTTAGAGACCCAGTACTTC. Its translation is CASSLDSAPLETQYF.

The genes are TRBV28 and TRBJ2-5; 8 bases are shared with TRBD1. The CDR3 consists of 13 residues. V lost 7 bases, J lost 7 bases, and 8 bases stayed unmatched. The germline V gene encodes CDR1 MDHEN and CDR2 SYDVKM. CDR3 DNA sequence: TGTGCCAGCACCCCCCCCACAGGGGGGACCCAGTACTTC. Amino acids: CASTPPTGGTQYF. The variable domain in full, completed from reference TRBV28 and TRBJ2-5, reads DVKVTQSSRYLVKRTGEKVFLECVQDMDHENMFWYRQDPGLGLRLIYFSYDVKMKEKGDIPEGYSVSREKKERFSLILESASTNQTSMYLCASTPPTGGTQYFGPGTRLLVL.

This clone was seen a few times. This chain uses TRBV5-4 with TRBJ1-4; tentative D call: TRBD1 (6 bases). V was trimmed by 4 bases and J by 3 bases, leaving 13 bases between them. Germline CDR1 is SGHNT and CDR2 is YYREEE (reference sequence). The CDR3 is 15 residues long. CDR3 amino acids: CASSPTGAPNEKLFF. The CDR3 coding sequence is TGTGCCAGCAGCCCAACGGGGGCCCCTAATGAAAAACTGTTTTTT.

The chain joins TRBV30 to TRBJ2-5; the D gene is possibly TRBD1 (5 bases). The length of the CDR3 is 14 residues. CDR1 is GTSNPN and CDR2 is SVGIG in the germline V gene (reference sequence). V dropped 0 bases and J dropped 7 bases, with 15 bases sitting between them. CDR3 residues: CAWSVSVTTGTQYF. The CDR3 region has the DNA TGTGCCTGGAGTGTATCCGTCACAACAGGGACCCAGTACTTC. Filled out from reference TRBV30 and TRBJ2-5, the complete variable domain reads SQTIHQWPATLVQPVGSPLSLECTVEGTSNPNLYWYRQAAGRGLQLLFYSVGIGQISSEVPQNLSASRPQDRQFILSSKKLLLSDSGFYLCAWSVSVTTGTQYFGPGTRLLVL.

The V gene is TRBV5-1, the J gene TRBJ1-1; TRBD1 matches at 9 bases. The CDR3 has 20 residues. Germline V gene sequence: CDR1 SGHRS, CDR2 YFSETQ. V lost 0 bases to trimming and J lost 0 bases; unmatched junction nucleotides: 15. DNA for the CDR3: TGCGCCAGCAGCTTGGCCCCCATGGGACAGGGTAAGTCCATGAACACTGAAGCTTTCTTT. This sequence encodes CASSLAPMGQGKSMNTEAFF.

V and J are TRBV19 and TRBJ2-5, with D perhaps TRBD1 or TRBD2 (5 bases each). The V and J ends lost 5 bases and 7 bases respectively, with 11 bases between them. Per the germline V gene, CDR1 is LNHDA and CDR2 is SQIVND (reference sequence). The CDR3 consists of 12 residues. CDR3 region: CASSPGPGTQYF. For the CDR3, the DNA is TGTGCCAGTAGTCCGGGACCGGGGACCCAGTACTTC.

CDR3 loop: CASSLEGQGVGELFF. Here the CDR3 DNA reads TGTGCCAGCAGCTTGGAGGGACAGGGAGTCGGGGAGCTGTTTTTT. The gene calls are TRBV5-6 and TRBJ2-2, with TRBD1 matching 9 bases. CDR3 length: 15 residues. CDR1 SGHDT and CDR2 YYEEEE come from the germline V gene. Unmatched junction bases numbered 4, after V lost 0 bases and J lost 7 bases.

Here the CDR3 reads CATSRDASGREREQFF. The CDR3 DNA reads as TGTGCCACCAGCAGAGACGCTAGCGGGAGGGAAAGAGAGCAGTTCTTC. V and J are TRBV15 and TRBJ2-1; the match to TRBD2 covers 12 bases. The CDR3 runs to 16 residues. Germline V gene data show CDR1 as LNHNV and CDR2 as YYDKDF (reference sequence). V lost 0 bases, J lost 10 bases, and 7 bases stayed unmatched.

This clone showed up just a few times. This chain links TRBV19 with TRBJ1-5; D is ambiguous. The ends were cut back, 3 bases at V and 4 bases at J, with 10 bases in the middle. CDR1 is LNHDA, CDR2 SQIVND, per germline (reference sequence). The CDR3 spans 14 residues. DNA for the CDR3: TGTGCCAGTAGTATGGCAACGTTTAATCAGCCCCAGCATTTT. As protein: CASSMATFNQPQHF.

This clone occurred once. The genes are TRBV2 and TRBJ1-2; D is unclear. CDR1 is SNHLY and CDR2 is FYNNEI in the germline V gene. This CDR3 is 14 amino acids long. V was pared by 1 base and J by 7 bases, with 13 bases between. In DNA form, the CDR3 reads TGTGCCAGCAGTGAAGAGGGATGGATCGGTGGCTACACCTTC. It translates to CASSEEGWIGGYTF.

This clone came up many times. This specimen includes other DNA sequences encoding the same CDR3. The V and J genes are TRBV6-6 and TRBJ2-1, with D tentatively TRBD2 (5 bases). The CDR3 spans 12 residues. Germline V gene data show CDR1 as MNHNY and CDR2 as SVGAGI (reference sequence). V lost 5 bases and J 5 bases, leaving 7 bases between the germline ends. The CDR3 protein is CASSPGNNEQFF. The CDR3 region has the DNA TGTGCCAGCAGTCCCGGGAACAATGAGCAGTTCTTC.

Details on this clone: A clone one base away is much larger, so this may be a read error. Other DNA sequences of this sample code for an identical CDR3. CDR3 residues: CASSLARETQYF. As DNA, the CDR3 is TGTGCCAGCAGCTTAGCGCGAGAGACCCAGTACTTC. This chain links TRBV7-9 with TRBJ2-5; D is unclear. Trimming took off 0 bases at V and 4 bases at J, with 3 bases between the two ends. CDR1 is SEHNR, CDR2 FQNEAQ, per germline (reference sequence). CDR3 size: 12 residues. The full variable domain, in which reference TRBV7-9 and TRBJ2-5 provide the parts outside the CDR3, is DTGVSQNPRHKITKRGQNVTFRCDPISEHNRLYWYRQTLGQGPEFLTYFQNEAQLEKSRLLSDRFSAERPKGSFSTLEIQRTEQGDSAMYLCASSLARETQYFGPGTRLLVL.